This record concerns one T cell receptor (beta chain) sequence. Antigen: not known. Trimming pared 2 bases from V and 3 bases from J, leaving 6 bases between. CDR1 GTSNPN and CDR2 SVGIG come from the germline V gene (reference sequence). The CDR3 runs 12 residues. This record comes from a study of resident and recirculating memory T cells in vitiligo. As for the study in general: Samples were epidermis from two lesional and two nonlesional sites, plus PBMCs. Study-wide results and limits: Clonality differed among vitiligo lesions, with no unique dominant clone.

Repertoires were generated with immunoSEQ multiplex PCR, while TCRdb's copy carries only in-frame clones and drops some. The sample holds roughly 42,000 clones, roughly 91% seen once. The chain couples TRBV30 to TRBJ2-3; a weak D match, TRBD2 (5 bases). Sequenced sample: blood. The receptor comes from a male donor with vitiligo. CDR3 coding DNA: TGTGCCTGGAGTTCGGGGACAGATACGCAGTATTTT. Amino acid sequence: CAWSSGTDTQYF.